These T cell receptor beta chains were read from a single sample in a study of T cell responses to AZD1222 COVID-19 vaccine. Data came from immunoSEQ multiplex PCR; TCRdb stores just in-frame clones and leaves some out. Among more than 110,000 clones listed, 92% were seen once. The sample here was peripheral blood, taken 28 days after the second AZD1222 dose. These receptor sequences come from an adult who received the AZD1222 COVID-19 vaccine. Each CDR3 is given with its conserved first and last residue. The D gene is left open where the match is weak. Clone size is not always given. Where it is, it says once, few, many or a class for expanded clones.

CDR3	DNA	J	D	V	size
CAITPVVVAGIGELFF	TGTGCCATCACCCCAGTGGTGGTAGCGGGGATCGGGGAGCTGTTTTTT	TRBJ2-2	TRBD2	TRBV10-3	.
CASSLHRDYEQYF	TGCGCCAGCAGCTTGCATAGGGACTACGAGCAGTACTTC	TRBJ2-7	.	TRBV5-1	.
CASSLWENYGYTF	TGTGCCAGCAGTTTGTGGGAAAACTATGGCTACACCTTC	TRBJ1-2	.	TRBV12-3/TRBV12-4	few
CASSPGRQNTEAFF	TGTGCCAGCAGCCCGGGACGGCAGAACACTGAAGCTTTCTTT	TRBJ1-1	.	TRBV3-1/TRBV3-2	.
CASSQEALPVSGYTF	TGTGCCAGCAGCCAAGAGGCCCTCCCAGTGAGTGGCTACACCTTC	TRBJ1-2	.	TRBV3-1/TRBV3-2	once
CASSFAGTSGNYEQYF	TGTGCCAGCAGTTTTGCCGGGACTAGCGGAAACTACGAGCAGTACTTC	TRBJ2-7	TRBD2	TRBV28	.
CAWSGAGVGTDTQYF	TGTGCCTGGAGTGGGGCGGGAGTAGGCACAGATACGCAGTATTTT	TRBJ2-3	TRBD2	TRBV30	.
CASSSHREGEAFF	TGTGCCAGCAGTTCCCACAGGGAGGGTGAAGCTTTCTTT	TRBJ1-1	.	TRBV27	.
CASSYSKYLPTEAFF	TGTGCCAGCAGTTACTCGAAGTACTTACCTACTGAAGCTTTCTTT	TRBJ1-1	.	TRBV6-5	.
CASTKTGNANSPLHF	TGTGCCAGCACCAAAACCGGGAACGCTAATTCACCCCTCCACTTT	TRBJ1-6	.	TRBV6-5	.
CASSIPGLAGAEQFF	TGTGCCAGCAGTATCCCGGGACTAGCGGGAGCTGAGCAGTTCTTC	TRBJ2-1	TRBD2	TRBV28	.
CASGGTPNYGYTF	TGTGCCAGTGGGGGGACACCCAACTATGGCTACACCTTC	TRBJ1-2	.	TRBV28	.
CASSFRGPYGYTF	TGTGCCAGCAGCTTTCGGGGCCCCTATGGCTACACCTTC	TRBJ1-2	.	TRBV28	.
CASTAGRRLFF	TGTGCCAGCACCGCAGGAAGGAGGCTGTTTTTT	TRBJ1-4	.	TRBV28	.
CASSPQQGRTGELFF	TGTGCCAGCTCACCCCAGCAGGGTCGAACCGGGGAGCTGTTTTTT	TRBJ2-2	.	TRBV18	.
CATSMRGSRMYEQYF	TGTGCCACCAGCATGCGGGGGTCCCGGATGTACGAGCAGTACTTC	TRBJ2-7	TRBD2	TRBV15	.
CASSQGSGRAIYEQYF	TGTGCCAGCAGCCAAGGGAGCGGGAGGGCCATATACGAGCAGTACTTC	TRBJ2-7	TRBD2	TRBV3-1/TRBV3-2	.
CASRTTGLRISYEQYF	TGCGCCTCACGTACAACAGGCTTGCGGATCTCCTACGAGCAGTACTTC	TRBJ2-7	.	TRBV4-1	.
CASSQDLTGRGYGYTF	TGCGCCAGCAGCCAAGATCTGACGGGGCGCGGCTATGGCTACACCTTC	TRBJ1-2	.	TRBV4-3	.
CAWSPPLTDTQYF	TGTGCCTGGAGTCCGCCCCTAACAGATACGCAGTATTTT	TRBJ2-3	.	TRBV30	.
CASSPAQVLTSGANVLTF	TGTGCCAGCAGCCCAGCCCAGGTTTTAACATCTGGGGCCAACGTCCTGACTTTC	TRBJ2-6	.	TRBV7-7	.
CAWRVSGMETQYF	TGTGCCTGGAGAGTATCAGGGATGGAGACCCAGTACTTC	TRBJ2-5	.	TRBV30	.
CASSEWRNTEAFF	TGCGCCAGCAGTGAGTGGAGGAACACTGAAGCTTTCTTT	TRBJ1-1	.	TRBV10-2	.
CSAGTDPYEQYF	TGCAGCGCCGGGACAGATCCCTACGAGCAGTACTTC	TRBJ2-7	TRBD1	TRBV29-1	.
CASTRPPEETQYF	TGTGCCAGCACCCGTCCCCCGGAAGAGACCCAGTACTTC	TRBJ2-5	.	TRBV5-6	.
CASSLRQIDNQPQHF	TGTGCCAGCAGCTTAAGACAGATCGACAATCAGCCCCAGCATTTT	TRBJ1-5	.	TRBV7-2	.
CATWDRTYGYTF	TGTGCCACCTGGGACAGAACCTATGGCTACACCTTC	TRBJ1-2	TRBD1	TRBV24-1	.
CASSLAGVPDTQYF	TGCGCCAGCAGCTTGGCGGGAGTGCCAGATACGCAGTATTTT	TRBJ2-3	.	TRBV5-1	once
CASSLIASYEQYF	TGTGCCAGCAGCTTAATCGCCTCCTACGAGCAGTACTTC	TRBJ2-7	.	TRBV11-2	.
CASSLEGGSSYEQYF	TGTGCCAGCAGCTTAGAGGGCGGGAGCTCCTACGAGCAGTACTTC	TRBJ2-7	TRBD2	TRBV7-8	.
CASSYSERGGYTF	TGTGCCAGCAGTTACTCGGAAAGGGGTGGCTACACCTTC	TRBJ1-2	.	TRBV6-2/TRBV6-3	.
CASSIGTGGSYGYTF	TGTGCCAGCAGTATAGGGACAGGGGGTTCTTATGGCTACACCTTC	TRBJ1-2	TRBD1	TRBV27	.
CASSRTGVSTDTQYF	TGTGCCAGCAGCCGGACAGGGGTCAGCACAGATACGCAGTATTTT	TRBJ2-3	TRBD1	TRBV7-2	.
CASRISTDTQYF	TGTGCCAGCAGAATAAGCACAGATACGCAGTATTTT	TRBJ2-3	.	TRBV5-5	few
CASSPRTSGGTDTQYF	TGTGCCAGCAGCCCTCGGACTAGCGGAGGCACAGATACGCAGTATTTT	TRBJ2-3	.	TRBV21-1	.
CASSVGSGIRVYEQYF	TGTGCCAGCAGCGTAGGTTCAGGGATCAGGGTGTACGAGCAGTACTTC	TRBJ2-7	.	TRBV9	once
CASRQGTDSNYGYTF	TGTGCCAGCAGGCAGGGGACAGACTCTAACTATGGCTACACCTTC	TRBJ1-2	TRBD1	TRBV27	.
CASSQMTGGGFRTDTQYF	TGCGCCAGCAGCCAAATGACAGGGGGCGGCTTTCGCACAGATACGCAGTATTTT	TRBJ2-3	TRBD1	TRBV4-3	.
CASSLDGDRGTEAFF	TGTGCCAGCAGCTTGGATGGGGATCGGGGCACTGAAGCTTTCTTT	TRBJ1-1	.	TRBV5-5	.
CASRPKNSNQPQHF	TGTGCCAGCAGGCCCAAAAATAGCAATCAGCCCCAGCATTTT	TRBJ1-5	.	TRBV5-6	.
CASSQDQGQSSPLHF	TGTGCCAGCAGCCAAGATCAGGGACAGAGTTCACCCCTCCACTTT	TRBJ1-6	TRBD1	TRBV3-1/TRBV3-2	.
CASSEGGQLFDEQYF	TGTGCCAGCAGTGAGGGGGGTCAGCTCTTCGACGAGCAGTACTTC	TRBJ2-7	.	TRBV7-3	.
CASSPRTANTEAFF	TGTGCCAGCAGCCCGCGGACGGCAAACACTGAAGCTTTCTTT	TRBJ1-1	.	TRBV28	.
CASRTKSYQPQHF	TGTGCCAGTAGGACTAAAAGCTATCAGCCCCAGCATTTT	TRBJ1-5	.	TRBV19	.
CASSFEQRGLDTDTQYF	TGTGCCAGCAGTTTCGAGCAACGCGGACTAGACACAGATACGCAGTATTTT	TRBJ2-3	TRBD2	TRBV28	.
CASDPRQGWHTEAFF	TGTGCCAGCGACCCGAGACAGGGTTGGCACACTGAAGCTTTCTTT	TRBJ1-1	TRBD1	TRBV28	.
CASSYDRNEKLFF	TGTGCCAGCAGCTATGACAGGAATGAAAAACTGTTTTTT	TRBJ1-4	.	TRBV11-2	.